The 19 T cell receptor beta chains in this list originate from one sample, sequenced in a study of shared clonotypes between healthy human individuals. Assay: immunoSEQ multiplex PCR; the TCRdb copy retains only in-frame clones and omits some. This sample has fewer than 1 million clones, with 90% to 97% found just once. CD8 cells classed as naive were CD45RO-negative and positively selected for CCR7, excluding terminally differentiated effector memory CD45RA+ cells. Sequenced sample: naive CD8+ T cells sorted from blood. The receptors here all came from a man younger than 40 in good health.

V and J are TRBV5-1 and TRBJ2-3, with 7 bases identical to TRBD2. The V segment lost 2 bases and the J segment 0 bases; nucleotides outside the gene matches: 9. CDR1 is SGHRS and CDR2 is YFSETQ in the germline V gene. The CDR3 is made up of 17 amino acids. The CDR3 spells CASSLAIAGLSTDTQYF. The CDR3 DNA reads as TGCGCCAGCAGCTTAGCCATAGCGGGCCTTAGCACAGATACGCAGTATTTT. Full variable domain (remainder filled in from reference TRBV5-1 and TRBJ2-3): KAGVTQTPRYLIKTRGQQVTLSCSPISGHRSVSWYQQTPGQGLQFLFEYFSETQRNKGNFPGRFSGRQFSNSRSEMNVSTLELGDSALYLCASSLAIAGLSTDTQYFGPGTRLTVL.

V and J are TRBV6-5 and TRBJ2-1; 10 bases match TRBD2. V shed 0 bases, J shed 9 bases, and the junction held 5 bases outside the gene matches. The CDR3 contains 15 residues. Germline CDR1 MNHEY, CDR2 SVGAGI. The CDR3: CASSYSPSGSSEQFF. CDR3 bases: TGTGCCAGCAGTTACTCGCCTAGCGGGAGTTCTGAGCAGTTCTTC.

V usage is TRBV5-1 and J usage is TRBJ1-1; D not resolved. The germline V and J ends were trimmed by 1 base and 0 bases, with 13 bases remaining between them. The CDR3 loop spans 16 amino acids. Germline assignment: CDR1 SGHRS and CDR2 YFSETQ. CDR3 region: CASSLFRQDLNTEAFF. DNA for the CDR3: TGCGCCAGCAGCTTGTTTAGGCAGGACTTGAACACTGAAGCTTTCTTT.

The V and J genes are TRBV28 and TRBJ1-1; D uncertain. V was trimmed by 5 bases and J by 4 bases, leaving 14 bases between them. CDR3 length: 14 amino acids. Per the germline V gene, CDR1 is MDHEN and CDR2 is SYDVKM. Written as DNA, the CDR3 is TGTGCCAGCAGTCCTCGGACGTCGATCACTGAAGCTTTCTTT. Encoded protein: CASSPRTSITEAFF. Filled out from reference TRBV28 and TRBJ1-1, the complete variable domain reads DVKVTQSSRYLVKRTGEKVFLECVQDMDHENMFWYRQDPGLGLRLIYFSYDVKMKEKGDIPEGYSVSREKKERFSLILESASTNQTSMYLCASSPRTSITEAFFGQGTRLTVV.

V is TRBV11-2 and J is TRBJ2-1, with no clear D. With 0 bases removed from V and 5 bases from J, the gap between germline ends came to 5 bases. Germline assignment: CDR1 SGHAT and CDR2 FQNNGV. This CDR3 comprises 13 residues. The CDR3 region has the DNA TGTGCCAGCAGCTTAGAGGCTAACAATGAGCAGTTCTTC. Its protein product is CASSLEANNEQFF.

The rearrangement uses TRBV4-1 and TRBJ2-7; 10 nucleotides line up with TRBD2. Germline CDR1 MGHRA, CDR2 YSYEKL. Germline trimming cut 1 base from V and 2 bases from J; bases unmatched to any gene: 5. The CDR3 contains 16 residues. This CDR3 is CASSQGTSGAPYEQYF. Here the CDR3 DNA reads TGCGCCAGCAGCCAAGGGACTAGCGGAGCACCCTACGAGCAGTACTTC.

The chain employs TRBV7-9 and TRBJ2-2; the D gene is possibly TRBD1 (5 bases). From germline, CDR1 is SEHNR and CDR2 FQNEAQ (reference sequence). There are 16 residues in the CDR3. The germline V and J ends were trimmed by 3 bases and 4 bases, with 15 bases remaining between them. The CDR3 nucleotides are TGTGCCAGCAGCTTCGGTCTCGTAGGGGTCACCGGGGAGCTGTTTTTT. The encoded protein is CASSFGLVGVTGELFF.

The genes are TRBV5-1 and TRBJ2-3; D unclear. V gave up 0 bases and J gave up 2 bases, with 1 base separating them. This CDR3 comprises 12 residues. Germline-derived CDR1 and CDR2 are SGHRS and YFSETQ. The CDR3 is CASSLATDTQYF. The CDR3 region has the DNA TGCGCCAGCAGCTTGGCCACAGATACGCAGTATTTT.

The chain couples TRBV27 to TRBJ1-2; the D gene is possibly TRBD1 (6 bases). The germline gives CDR1 MNHEY, CDR2 SMNVEV (reference sequence). Trimming took off 5 bases at V and 2 bases at J, with 15 bases between the two ends. This CDR3 region has 15 residues. The CDR3 spells CASSLEGGRNYGYTF. The CDR3 DNA reads TGTGCCAGCAGTCTGGAGGGGGGACGCAACTATGGCTACACCTTC.

The CDR3 DNA is TGTGCCAGCTCGGGACTATCAGTAGCCAAAAACATTCAGTACTTC. Protein: CASSGLSVAKNIQYF. J is TRBJ2-4 and V is TRBV18; 7 bases map to TRBD2. The CDR3 has 15 residues. The ends lost 6 bases at V and 0 bases at J; junction bases unmatched: 5. Germline V gene data show CDR1 as KGHSH and CDR2 as LQKENI.

The chain employs TRBV7-8 and TRBJ2-1; the match to TRBD1 covers 10 bases. Looked up from germline, CDR1 is SGHVS and CDR2 is FQNEAQ. The junction had 9 bases not matched to a gene; V was cut back by 4 bases and J by 9 bases. This CDR3 is built from 15 residues. Here the CDR3 DNA reads TGTGCCAGCAGCTCCGTCGGACAGGGGGTGAGTGAGCAGTTCTTC. Its protein is CASSSVGQGVSEQFF.

About this clone: The sample carries other DNA sequences with the same CDR3. The V gene is TRBV29-1, the J gene TRBJ1-2; no clear D gene. This CDR3 has 10 amino acids. V was clipped by 2 bases and J by 3 bases, with 1 base between them. In germline, CDR1 is SQVTM, CDR2 ANQGSEA. CDR3 loop: CSVEHYGYTF. The CDR3 DNA is TGCAGCGTTGAACACTATGGCTACACCTTC.

V is TRBV11-2 and J is TRBJ2-1; 7 nucleotides line up with TRBD1. CDR3 length equals 16 residues. J gave up 4 bases and V 5 bases, and 11 bases lay outside the gene matches. Per the germline V gene, CDR1 is SGHAT and CDR2 is FQNNGV. CDR3 amino acids: CASSPLDRVMYNEQFF. The DNA for the CDR3 is TGTGCCAGCAGCCCCCTCGACAGGGTCATGTACAATGAGCAGTTCTTC. Complete variable domain (other parts from reference TRBV11-2 and TRBJ2-1): EAGVAQSPRYKIIEKRQSVAFWCNPISGHATLYWYQQILGQGPKLLIQFQNNGVVDDSQLPKDRFSAERLKGVDSTLKIQPAKLEDSAVYLCASSPLDRVMYNEQFFGPGTRLTVL.

The chain links TRBV13 to TRBJ2-3; 7 bases fit TRBD2. Germline V gene data show CDR1 as PRHDT and CDR2 as FYEKMQ (reference sequence). J gave up 5 bases and V 2 bases, and 13 bases lay outside the gene matches. The CDR3 runs to 17 residues. The CDR3 protein is CASSLLRAGVAGDTQYF. The CDR3 nucleotides read TGTGCCAGCAGCTTACTTCGGGCGGGAGTAGCGGGAGATACGCAGTATTTT.

The chain uses TRBV5-1 and TRBJ2-1; D is unclear. Germline V gene data show CDR1 as SGHRS and CDR2 as YFSETQ. The CDR3 is made up of 15 amino acids. V gave up 2 bases and J gave up 1 base, with 10 bases separating them. The CDR3 reads CASSFTSESYNEQFF. DNA of the CDR3: TGCGCCAGCAGCTTCACAAGCGAATCCTACAATGAGCAGTTCTTC.

This chain links TRBV28 with TRBJ1-5; 9 nucleotides agree with TRBD1. CDR1 is MDHEN, CDR2 SYDVKM, per germline. J lost 7 bases, V lost 6 bases, and 7 bases had no gene match. The CDR3 loop spans 14 amino acids. The DNA of the CDR3 is TGTGCCAGCAGCCCACAGGGGGCGAAGCAGCCCCAGCATTTT. It translates to CASSPQGAKQPQHF. Full variable domain (missing parts from reference TRBV28 and TRBJ1-5): DVKVTQSSRYLVKRTGEKVFLECVQDMDHENMFWYRQDPGLGLRLIYFSYDVKMKEKGDIPEGYSVSREKKERFSLILESASTNQTSMYLCASSPQGAKQPQHFGDGTRLSIL.

The chain recombines TRBV28 with TRBJ2-1; 10 nucleotides line up with TRBD2. CDR3 length: 14 residues. Germline CDR1 is MDHEN and CDR2 is SYDVKM. The V gene end was trimmed by 2 bases and the J gene end by 9 bases; junction bases not matched to a gene: 4. This chain's CDR3 is CASSLIQREGEQFF. The CDR3 nucleotides read TGTGCCAGCAGTTTAATACAGCGGGAGGGTGAGCAGTTCTTC.

The chain joins TRBV9 to TRBJ1-2, with D tentatively TRBD1 (6 bases). CDR3 size: 15 residues. V lost 7 bases and J 6 bases, leaving 22 bases between the germline ends. Germline V lookup: CDR1 SGDLS, CDR2 YYNGEE. The CDR3 spells CASGSLHIPGDGYTF. The CDR3 nucleotides read TGTGCCAGCGGCTCCCTTCACATTCCAGGGGATGGCTACACCTTC. Drawing the rest from reference TRBV9 and TRBJ1-2, the complete variable domain is DSGVTQTPKHLITATGQRVTLRCSPRSGDLSVYWYQQSLDQGLQFLIQYYNGEERAKGNILERFSAQQFPDLHSELNLSSLELGDSALYFCASGSLHIPGDGYTFGSGTRLTVV.

V is TRBV5-6 and J is TRBJ2-1; 7 nucleotides line up with TRBD1. Germline V lookup: CDR1 SGHDT, CDR2 YYEEEE. The J segment lost 7 bases and the V segment lost 4 bases, leaving 8 bases of the junction unmatched. The length of the CDR3 is 14 residues. The CDR3: CASSGGQFGNEQFF. Here the CDR3 DNA reads TGTGCCAGCAGCGGGGGACAGTTTGGGAATGAGCAGTTCTTC.